Below are 11 T cell receptor beta chains sequenced from a single sample in a study of T-cell memory formation after mild COVID-19. TCRdb reprocessed the 5' RACE reads with MiXCR, giving one entry per CDR3 protein. This sample yields 350,000 to 500,000 distinct CDR3 sequences, of which 20% to 30% are seen a single time; roughly 14% belongs to the top ten. Sequencing input: PBMCs or a T cell subset sorted from them (not recorded which). Receptors were obtained from an adult woman who had mild COVID-19 (a few samples of this study predate the infection). Cell type and time point are not known.

This chain links TRBV6-5 with TRBJ2-5, with 8 bases matching TRBD2. The CDR3 is 14 amino acids. Germline V gene sequence: CDR1 MNHEY, CDR2 SVGAGI. V lost 5 bases, J lost 4 bases, and 6 bases stayed unmatched. The CDR3 sequence: CASSPGRGGETQYF. CDR3 nucleotide sequence: TGTGCCAGCAGTCCCGGCCGGGGGGGAGAGACCCAGTACTTC.

The rearrangement uses TRBV7-9 and TRBJ2-2; 7 nucleotides agree with TRBD1. The J segment lost 3 bases and the V segment lost 8 bases, leaving 9 bases of the junction unmatched. The CDR3 consists of 15 residues. CDR1 SEHNR and CDR2 FQNEAQ come from the germline V gene (reference sequence). CDR3 nucleotides: TGTGCCAGCCCCGTAGGGACAGCGTACACCGGGGAGCTGTTTTTT. It specifies CASPVGTAYTGELFF.

The genes are TRBV5-5 and TRBJ2-5; the D gene is possibly TRBD2 (6 bases). In germline, CDR1 is SGHKS, CDR2 YYEKEE (reference sequence). V lost 4 bases, J lost 7 bases, and 20 bases lay in between. The CDR3 loop spans 15 amino acids. CDR3 protein: CASSREEGLRGTQYF. CDR3 DNA: TGTGCCAGCAGCCGCGAGGAGGGGCTCCGAGGGACCCAGTACTTC.

The rearrangement uses TRBV4-3 and TRBJ2-1; TRBD2 aligns across 7 bases. This CDR3 contains 17 residues. Germline V gene lookup returns CDR1 LGHNA and CDR2 YSLEER. V lost 0 bases to trimming and J lost 6 bases; unmatched junction nucleotides: 11. The CDR3 reads CASSQDLTAGVGNEQFF. CDR3 nucleotide sequence: TGCGCCAGCAGCCAAGATCTTACGGCGGGAGTTGGCAATGAGCAGTTCTTC.

This clonotype showed up just a few times. The J gene is TRBJ1-2, the V gene TRBV19; D ambiguous. CDR1 and CDR2 (germline): LNHDA, SQIVND (reference sequence). The CDR3 contains 13 residues. Deletions cut 4 bases from V and 10 bases from J, with 16 bases between. Written as DNA, the CDR3 is TGTGCCAGTAGTAGAACCAGGTTCCGGGACTACACCTTC. This encodes CASSRTRFRDYTF. Complete variable domain (other parts from reference TRBV19 and TRBJ1-2): DGGITQSPKYLFRKEGQNVTLSCEQNLNHDAMYWYRQDPGQGLRLIYYSQIVNDFQKGDIAEGYSVSREKKESFPLTVTSAQKNPTAFYLCASSRTRFRDYTFGSGTRLTVV.

This clonotype was seen more than once but under ten times. The chain links TRBV20-1 to TRBJ2-3, with 9 bases fitting TRBD2. Germline lookup yields CDR1 DFQATT and CDR2 SNEGSKA (reference sequence). CDR3 length: 16 residues. The junction had 9 bases not matched to a gene; V was cut back by 0 bases and J by 5 bases. The CDR3 DNA is TGCAGTGCTAGAGATCTGGCGCGGGAGGGCCGAGATACGCAGTATTTT. Amino acids: CSARDLAREGRDTQYF.

This clonotype was seen more than once but under ten times. The rearrangement links TRBV5-1 to TRBJ2-1; D is possibly TRBD2 (5 bases). Germline V gene sequence: CDR1 SGHRS, CDR2 YFSETQ. This CDR3 has 13 amino acids. Trimming pared 4 bases from V and 8 bases from J, leaving 13 bases between. The CDR3 region has the DNA TGCGCCAGCAGCCCGGAGGTACAGTATGAGCAGTTCTTC. It specifies CASSPEVQYEQFF.

Only a few counts were recorded for this clonotype. The CDR3: CASSYPQRNTEAFF. In DNA form, the CDR3 reads TGTGCCAGCAGTTACCCGCAGAGGAACACTGAAGCTTTCTTT. The chain has TRBV7-9 and TRBJ1-1; D gene unclear. Trimming took off 6 bases at V and 1 base at J, with 12 bases between the two ends. This CDR3 spans 14 amino acids. From germline, CDR1 is SEHNR and CDR2 FQNEAQ (reference sequence).

This clonotype showed up just a few times. The chain recombines TRBV27 with TRBJ1-6; 9 nucleotides line up with TRBD1. V trimming: 4 bases; J trimming: 8 bases; junction bases outside the gene matches: 3. The CDR3 has 14 amino acids. The germline V gene encodes CDR1 MNHEY and CDR2 SMNVEV (reference sequence). The CDR3 bases are TGTGCCAGCAGTTCGGACAGGGGCTATTCACCCCTCCACTTT. Translation: CASSSDRGYSPLHF.

This rearrangement joins TRBV20-1 to TRBJ2-5, with TRBD2 identical over 8 bases. The CDR3 is 13 residues long. Germline V CDR1 and CDR2: DFQATT, SNEGSKA (reference sequence). Germline trimming cut 4 bases from V and 5 bases from J; bases unmatched to any gene: 6. The CDR3 loop is CSATGGADETQYF. CDR3 in DNA: TGCAGTGCTACCGGGGGGGCTGACGAGACCCAGTACTTC.

The V gene is TRBV30, the J gene TRBJ2-4; D is undetermined. The germline V gene encodes CDR1 GTSNPN and CDR2 SVGIG (reference sequence). The CDR3 loop spans 12 amino acids. With 8 bases removed from V and 0 bases from J, the gap between germline ends came to 8 bases. The CDR3 bases are TGTGCCATGGAAGTAGCCAAAAACATTCAGTACTTC. The encoded protein is CAMEVAKNIQYF.